Listed below are T cell receptor beta chains from one sample, sequenced in a study of OX40 agonist ivuxolimab in advanced cancers. The assay was immunoSEQ multiplex PCR, and TCRdb's table has in-frame clones only and misses some. Of fewer than 75,000 clones in the sample, about 89% were seen once. This material consisted of CD4+ or CD8+ T cells sorted from blood, taken in a trial of the OX40 agonist ivuxolimab. The source is an adult with an advanced solid tumor such as melanoma, head and neck, liver or kidney cancer. CDR3s include the opening cysteine and the closing phenylalanine or tryptophan. D genes are given only for firm matches. Size is stated for part of the rows, as once, few or many counts, or as a class when the clone is expanded.

j_gene	abundance	v_gene	d_gene	CDR3nt	CDR3aa
TRBJ1-2	-	TRBV5-6	-	TGTGCCAGCAGCCCTTACAGGGATGTTGGCTACACCTTC	CASSPYRDVGYTF
TRBJ2-7	-	TRBV18	TRBD1	TGTGCCAGCTCACCGGGACAGGGTTTGGACGAGCAGTACTTC	CASSPGQGLDEQYF
TRBJ1-5	-	TRBV5-6	-	TGTGCCAGCAGCTCCGGCGGACAGCCCCAGCATTTT	CASSSGGQPQHF
TRBJ2-2	-	TRBV5-6	-	TGTGCCAGCGGGGACACCGGGGAGCTGTTTTTT	CASGDTGELFF
TRBJ2-7	-	TRBV7-2	TRBD2	TGTGCCAGCAGCCTTAGCGGGGGGGCCTACGAGCAGTACTTC	CASSLSGGAYEQYF
TRBJ2-5	-	TRBV19	TRBD1	TGTGCCAGTAGTGCAGACAGGGGGCAGCGGACCCAGTACTTC	CASSADRGQRTQYF
TRBJ1-1	-	TRBV18	TRBD1	TGTGCCAGCTCTCGACAGGGTTACACTGAAGCTTTCTTT	CASSRQGYTEAFF
TRBJ2-7	-	TRBV27	TRBD1	TGTGCCAGCAGCACGGACAGGGGGCTGGGCGAGCAGTACTTC	CASSTDRGLGEQYF
TRBJ1-2	-	TRBV5-4	-	TGTGCCAGCAGCCCGGGACCTCCTATAAGGCTTTACACCTTC	CASSPGPPIRLYTF
TRBJ1-1	-	TRBV27	TRBD1	TGTGCCAGCAGTTTAATACAGGGGGACACTGAAGCTTTCTTT	CASSLIQGDTEAFF
TRBJ1-2	-	TRBV6-5	-	TGTGCCAGCAGTTACGGAGGGGCTTACTATGGCTACACCTTC	CASSYGGAYYGYTF
TRBJ2-7	-	TRBV11-2	TRBD1	TGTGCCAGCAGCTTGGGCGGACAGGGAACCTACGAGCAGTACTTC	CASSLGGQGTYEQYF
TRBJ2-3	-	TRBV29-1	TRBD2	TGCAGCGTTGAACCCTCCGAGGGAGCGGGAGAAGGTACGCAGTATTTT	CSVEPSEGAGEGTQYF
TRBJ2-1	-	TRBV5-1	-	TGCGCCAGCAGCTTGGAATTGGTAGGATACAATGAGCAGTTCTTC	CASSLELVGYNEQFF
TRBJ1-1	-	TRBV20-1	-	TGCAGTGCTGGGGCAGGTAATCGAGCTTTCTTT	CSAGAGNRAFF
TRBJ1-2	-	TRBV28	-	TGTGCCAGCAGTTCGAGTGGGGGAGGGAACTATGGCTACACCTTC	CASSSSGGGNYGYTF
TRBJ2-1	-	TRBV7-2	TRBD2	TGTGCCAGCAGCCCGTGGGGACTAGGCTACAATGAGCAGTTCTTC	CASSPWGLGYNEQFF
TRBJ2-7	few	TRBV5-4	-	TGTGCCAGCAGCTCGTGGGCCAGGGGGGTTTACGAGCAGTACTTC	CASSSWARGVYEQYF
TRBJ1-1	-	TRBV19	-	TGTGCCAGTAGTTCTTACTGGGGGAACACTGAAGCTTTCTTT	CASSSYWGNTEAFF
TRBJ2-7	-	TRBV27	TRBD1	TGTGCCAGCAGTTTACGACAGGGGGTCGCCTACGAGCAGTACTTC	CASSLRQGVAYEQYF
TRBJ1-2	-	TRBV18	-	TGTGCCAGCTCACCCCCGGCCGGCGCTCAGGGCTACACCTTC	CASSPPAGAQGYTF
TRBJ1-1	-	TRBV14	TRBD1	TGTGCCAGCAGCCTGTACAGGGGGGGATATAACACTGAAGCTTTCTTT	CASSLYRGGYNTEAFF
TRBJ2-3	-	TRBV6-5	-	TGTGCCAGCAGCGGAGGAAGTGTGGGCACAGATACGCAGTATTTT	CASSGGSVGTDTQYF